This record concerns one T cell receptor beta chain sequence. Original analysis: Reference gene primers were amplified, and this amplification served to estimate nucleated cell counts. The protocol was immunoSEQ multiplex PCR, while the TCRdb copy is restricted to in-frame clones and leaves out a portion. V and J calls and clone size are copied from that table; D and trimming were computed from the DNA. The table includes 200,000 to 250,000 clones, around 89% detected once. This sample was taken from a study of blood T cell repertoires in COVID-19. Study at large: Acute-phase and convalescent COVID-19 samples originated in the United States, Italy and Spain.

Germline CDR1 MDHEN, CDR2 SYDVKM. The CDR3 has 13 residues. The chain uses TRBV28 and TRBJ1-6; TRBD1 might be the D (5 bases). The sequence was collected from a woman between 18 and 29 years old in a cohort exposed to, infected with or recovered from COVID-19 (not recorded which). What was sequenced was PBMCs or T cells enriched from blood (not recorded which). The CDR3 sequence: CGVWGGQNSPLHF. The CDR3 DNA sequence: TGTGGGGTGTGGGGGGGTCAAAATTCACCCCTCCACTTT.